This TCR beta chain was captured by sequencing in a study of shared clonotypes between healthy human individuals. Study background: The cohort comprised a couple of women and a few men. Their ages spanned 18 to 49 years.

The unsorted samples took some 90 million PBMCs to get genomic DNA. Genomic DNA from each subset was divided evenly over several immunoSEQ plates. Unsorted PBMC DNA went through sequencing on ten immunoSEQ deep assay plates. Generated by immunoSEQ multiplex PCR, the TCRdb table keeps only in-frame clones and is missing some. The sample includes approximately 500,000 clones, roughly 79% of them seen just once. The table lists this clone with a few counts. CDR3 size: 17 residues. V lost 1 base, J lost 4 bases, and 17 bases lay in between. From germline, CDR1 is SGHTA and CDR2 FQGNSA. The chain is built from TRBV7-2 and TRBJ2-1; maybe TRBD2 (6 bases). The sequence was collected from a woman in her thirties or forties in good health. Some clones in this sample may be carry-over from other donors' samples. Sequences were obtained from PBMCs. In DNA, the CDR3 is TGTGCCAGCAGCTTAGGGAGAGGGGCTGCGGGATACAATGAGCAGTTCTTC. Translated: CASSLGRGAAGYNEQFF.